Detailed here is one T cell receptor (beta chain). Its specificity is unknown. V gave up 5 bases and J gave up 6 bases; unmatched junction bases: 1. This CDR3 is 15 amino acids long. Germline V CDR1 and CDR2: SGHNT, YENEEA. The source of the sample is a study of cytomegalovirus exposure and HLA in healthy donors. Study-level points and caveats: Most CMV-associated TCR beta chains appeared HLA-restricted in a later analysis. The authors listed 164 TCR beta chains as cytomegalovirus-associated.

The PCR was carried out with 60 Vbeta primers and 13 Jbeta primers. Libraries were prepared by immunoSEQ multiplex PCR; TCRdb keeps only in-frame clonotypes and omits some of them. The sample lists about 200,000 clones, less than 85% occurring once. The sequenced material came from PBMCs. The J gene is TRBJ2-2, the V gene TRBV11-3; 15 nucleotides agree with TRBD2. This TCR was recovered from a girl under 18 in good health and CMV-seropositive. The DNA for the CDR3 is TGTGCCAGCAGCGGACTAGCGGGGGGGCCCGGGGAGCTGTTTTTT. It is translated as CASSGLAGGPGELFF.